This T cell receptor (beta chain) was sequenced during a study of T-cell memory formation after mild COVID-19 (dated by TCRdb to 2020 to 2022). Background for the entire study: TCR sequence clusters from the two donors were found to be largely donor specific. T-cell clones expanding and contracting after mild COVID-19 in two donors were tracked by longitudinal TCRalpha and TCRbeta repertoire sequencing. Two young, previously healthy adult volunteers, one female and one male, were included in the cohort.

In the case of this clonotype: It has no known antigen specificity. Base qualities are not at hand, and no much larger clone is one base apart.

PBMCs were isolated by Ficoll-Paque density gradient centrifugation. TCRdb shows the sequencer as Illumina NovaSeq 6000. TCRalpha and TCRbeta cDNA libraries were built by 5'RACE with constant-segment primers, adding sample barcodes and unique molecular identifiers. Trizol reagent was used to extract RNA from every sample. The libraries were amplified in two PCR steps, and the second step added a second sample barcode and Illumina TruSeq adapters. Libraries were sequenced on an Illumina NovaSeq with 2 x 150 bp paired-end reads. Per the authors' processing: With migec v1.2.7, reads were demultiplexed and then collapsed into UMI-guided consensus sequences. With mixcr v2.1.11, UMI consensuses were aligned to TRA and TRB V and J templates and assembled into clonotypes. A clonotype was counted as expanded or contracted only when both edgeR and NoisET called the clonotype significant, with the noise models trained on biological replicates. For edgeR calls, the thresholds were a false discovery rate-adjusted p below 0.01 and a log2 fold-change of 1. As an exploratory analysis of dynamics, max-normalized trajectories of the 1000 most abundant clonotypes were examined by PCA with hierarchical clustering. Separately sequenced CD4+ and CD8+ repertoires were used to assign the CD4 or CD8 phenotype of responding clones. Using fastp at Q25 and MiXCR, TCRdb reprocessed the public reads and kept productive beta chains. When rows share a CDR3 protein, they turn into one entry using the most common DNA and genes. TCRdb assigned the V and J calls; the authors' analysis was not used. Across this sample there are hundreds of thousands of distinct CDR3 sequences, with more than 15% seen only once. The ten largest clones take up 12% of the sample.

The research as a whole found: Contracting CD4+ clones were found mainly in CM and EM memory subsets, while CD8+ clones were enriched in EMRA. The study included only a couple of mild cases, and larger cohorts that include severe cases with pre-infection samples were judged to be necessary. The detection of some responding clones in pre-infection memory suggests that pre-existing cross-reactive memory T cells joined the SARS-CoV-2 response. Clones contracting from day 15 to 85 had balanced CD4/CD8 phenotypes, while a second wave expanding from day 15 to 37 was biased towards CD4+. SARS-CoV-2 specificity was not confirmed for the second-wave clones peaking on day 37.

Sequenced input: PBMCs or a T cell subset sorted from them (not recorded which). This clonotype was sampled from an adult woman who had mild COVID-19 (a few samples of this study predate the infection). The sample titles of this study are shuffled in the database, so cell type and time point are left out; the donor was told from shared clones.

The sequenced DNA: TGTGCCATCAGTGATTTTCAGCGGGAGGAGCAGTTCTTC. It is translated as CAISDFQREEQFF. The rearranged chain carries TRBV10-3 and TRBJ2-1; TRBD2 lines up with 8 middle nucleotides. The CDR3, from cysteine to phenylalanine, totals 13 residues. The entry retains the CDR3 DNA only, 39 bases that are in frame from base 1. The germline V gene supplies CDR1 ENHRY and CDR2 SYGVKD. V is cut back by 3 bases and J by 10 bases, with 5 bases in the junction unmatched.